These 18 T cell receptor beta chains came from one sample sequenced in a study of regulatory T cells in long-lasting Graves disease (dated by TCRdb to about 2021). The library was built by means of multiplex PCR. Reads for this sample came from an Illumina HiSeq 4000. CDR3 regions were amplified by Arm-PCR with iRepertoire HTBI primers to construct TCR beta libraries. TCRdb reworked the public reads: Q25 trimming with fastp, MiXCR clone assembly, productive beta chains retained. Every distinct CDR3 protein forms one entry, paired with its most common genes and DNA. This sample comprises hundreds of thousands of distinct CDR3 sequences, approximately 12% of them detected only once. More than 8% of the sample is taken by the ten largest. In light of the paper, this sample's time point label describes: newly diagnosed GD, antithyroid drugs for less than 3 months. For both TCR sequencing and RNA sequencing, RNA was extracted from PBMCs in TRIzol.

This same sample was also part of a study on T cells in Graves' hyperthyroidism and ophthalmopathy.

The sample consisted of peripheral blood mononuclear cells (PBMCs), taken at new diagnosis, from a patient treated with antithyroid drugs. Every receptor here comes from a woman aged 25-40 years with Graves disease. Donor details come from another sample of the same person, matched by shared clones.

The chain is built from TRBV12-3 or TRBV12-4 and TRBJ1-3, with D perhaps TRBD1 (6 bases). The CDR3 runs 15 residues. The V end lost 7 bases, the J end lost 4 bases, and 17 bases lay between the germline ends. This CDR3 is CASTPDTGLGNTIYF. The CDR3, as DNA: TGTGCCAGCACTCCCGACACAGGGTTGGGAAACACCATATATTTT.

The sample holds a few counts of this clonotype. V gene TRBV4-1 combines with J gene TRBJ2-7; 8 bases match TRBD2. V lost 0 bases to trimming and J lost 4 bases; unmatched junction nucleotides: 8. The CDR3 is 16 residues long. Germline assignment: CDR1 MGHRA and CDR2 YSYEKL. Written as DNA, the CDR3 is TGCGCCAGCAGCCAAGATCCTACTAGCGGAAAGTACGAGCAGTACTTC. Its translation is CASSQDPTSGKYEQYF.

As to this clonotype: It may be a read error: a sequence one base away is much more abundant. The gene calls are TRBV5-1 and TRBJ2-7; D might be TRBD1 or TRBD2, each matching 5 bases. Germline V gives CDR1 SGHRS, CDR2 YFSETQ. Deletions cut 3 bases from V and 2 bases from J, with 18 bases between. CDR3 length equals 16 residues. DNA of the CDR3: TGCGCCAGCAGCTGGACATTAGTGGGAGATCCCTACGAGCAGTACTTC. Translation: CASSWTLVGDPYEQYF.

Many counts were recorded for this clonotype. This sequence joins TRBV29-1 and TRBJ1-2; D is possibly TRBD1 (6 bases). The ends were cut back, 5 bases at V and 2 bases at J, with 12 bases in the middle. Germline values: CDR1 SQVTM, CDR2 ANQGSEA. The CDR3 runs to 13 residues. DNA for the CDR3: TGCAGCGTTTACCGGGACACAAACTATGGCTACACCTTC. It translates to CSVYRDTNYGYTF.

This rearrangement joins TRBV20-1 to TRBJ2-1; D gene ambiguous. V lost 3 bases, J lost 4 bases, and 7 bases lay in between. Germline lookup yields CDR1 DFQATT and CDR2 SNEGSKA (reference sequence). This CDR3 is built from 12 residues. The CDR3, as DNA: TGCAGTGCTAGTCACCGATACAATGAGCAGTTCTTC. Translating gives CSASHRYNEQFF.

J is TRBJ2-7 and V is TRBV20-1; 7 bases are a match to TRBD2. The CDR3 totals 18 residues. Germline V CDR1 and CDR2: DFQATT, SNEGSKA (reference sequence). With 5 bases clipped from V and 7 bases from J, the junction kept 26 bases outside the gene matches. Written as DNA, the CDR3 is TGCAGTGCTCCCGACATGGCGGGGTCGGTCGGACTAGTGGGGGAGCAGTACTTC. Translated: CSAPDMAGSVGLVGEQYF.

This clonotype was counted ten times or more. The rearrangement links TRBV2 to TRBJ1-1; weak D call: TRBD1 (5 bases). The CDR3 has 14 amino acids. CDR1 and CDR2 (germline): SNHLY, FYNNEI. Deletions cut 4 bases from V and 7 bases from J, with 16 bases between. The CDR3 spells CASSAIDRTLEAFF. CDR3 in DNA: TGTGCCAGCAGTGCCATAGACAGAACACTTGAAGCTTTCTTT.

The gene calls are TRBV6-2 or TRBV6-3 and TRBJ2-5; D is uncertain. The CDR3 covers 15 residues. Trimming stripped 5 bases from V and 2 bases from J, with 15 bases between. Germline V lookup: CDR1 MNHEY, CDR2 SVGEGT. The CDR3 region is CASSTPTLEQETQYF. CDR3 sequence (DNA): TGTGCCAGCAGTACCCCGACCCTGGAGCAAGAGACCCAGTACTTC.

J is TRBJ2-6 and V is TRBV3-1, with a tentative D call TRBD2 (5 bases). The germline V and J ends were trimmed by 1 base and 0 bases, with 16 bases remaining between them. Germline-derived CDR1 and CDR2 are LGHDT and YNNKEL (reference sequence). This CDR3 is built from 19 residues. The CDR3 here is CASSQGGGNTFSGANVLTF. The CDR3 DNA sequence: TGTGCCAGCAGCCAAGGAGGAGGCAACACCTTCTCTGGGGCCAACGTCCTGACTTTC.

This clonotype was recorded many times. The rearrangement uses TRBV7-8 and TRBJ2-1, with a weak D call TRBD1 (5 bases). V shed 7 bases and J shed 5 bases, with 12 bases lying between them. The CDR3 loop spans 13 amino acids. Germline CDR1 reads SGHVS; CDR2 reads FQNEAQ. CDR3 DNA sequence: TGTGCCAGCAACCTACAGGCCCACAATGAGCAGTTCTTC. This gives the protein CASNLQAHNEQFF.

This clonotype was seen many times. The chain carries TRBV28 and TRBJ2-1, with D tentatively TRBD2 (5 bases). CDR1 is MDHEN, CDR2 SYDVKM, per germline. The CDR3 is made up of 16 amino acids. V dropped 2 bases and J dropped 0 bases, with 11 bases sitting between them. CDR3 sequence: CASSLGRAVSYNEQFF. Here the CDR3 DNA reads TGTGCCAGCAGTTTAGGGCGAGCGGTCTCCTACAATGAGCAGTTCTTC.

This clonotype was picked up many times. V gene TRBV30 combines with J gene TRBJ2-7; D unresolved. Germline lookup yields CDR1 GTSNPN and CDR2 SVGIG (reference sequence). CDR3 length: 12 amino acids. Trimming removed 6 bases from V and 7 bases from J, with 16 bases in between. CDR3 residues: CACSLGASEQYF. The CDR3 DNA reads as TGTGCCTGTTCGCTCGGCGCATCAGAGCAGTACTTC.

The chain has TRBV19 and TRBJ1-5; perhaps TRBD1 as D (5 bases). Trimming took off 7 bases at V and 7 bases at J, with 23 bases between the two ends. Germline V lookup: CDR1 LNHDA, CDR2 SQIVND (reference sequence). The CDR3 extends over 16 amino acids. Here the CDR3 reads CASTPFLGRGWQPQHF. In DNA form, the CDR3 reads TGTGCCAGTACCCCCTTTCTGGGTAGGGGTTGGCAGCCCCAGCATTTT. Variable domain in full (rest from reference TRBV19 and TRBJ1-5): DGGITQSPKYLFRKEGQNVTLSCEQNLNHDAMYWYRQDPGQGLRLIYYSQIVNDFQKGDIAEGYSVSREKKESFPLTVTSAQKNPTAFYLCASTPFLGRGWQPQHFGDGTRLSIL.

The rearrangement joins TRBV4-3 to TRBJ1-2; the D is unclear. CDR1 and CDR2 (germline): LGHNA, YSLEER. This CDR3 contains 14 residues. Trimming pared 0 bases from V and 0 bases from J, leaving 5 bases between. CDR3 nucleotide sequence: TGCGCCAGCAGCCAAGAACTGACTAACTATGGCTACACCTTC. Its protein is CASSQELTNYGYTF.

This clonotype was recorded at least ten times. This rearrangement joins TRBV10-3 to TRBJ2-5; D might be TRBD2 (5 bases). The V end lost 2 bases, the J end lost 4 bases, and 11 bases lay between the germline ends. This CDR3 is built from 14 residues. Germline lookup yields CDR1 ENHRY and CDR2 SYGVKD. Here the CDR3 reads CAISEVAGPETQYF. CDR3 nucleotides: TGTGCCATCAGTGAGGTGGCGGGTCCAGAGACCCAGTACTTC.

This clonotype was seen at least ten times. The DNA of the CDR3 is TGTGCCAGCAGCTTGTGGGGTGACTCCTACAATGAGCAGTTCTTC. This encodes CASSLWGDSYNEQFF. V and J are TRBV11-2 and TRBJ2-1; no definite D call. The germline V gene encodes CDR1 SGHAT and CDR2 FQNNGV. Trimming shortened V by 3 bases and J by 0 bases, and 9 bases separated the two germline ends. The CDR3 loop spans 15 amino acids.

This clonotype was detected ten times or more. The chain combines TRBV29-1 with TRBJ2-3; D might be TRBD2 (6 bases). Germline V gene sequence: CDR1 SQVTM, CDR2 ANQGSEA. V gave up 6 bases and J gave up 4 bases, with 11 bases separating them. CDR3 length: 12 amino acids. In nucleotides, the CDR3 is TGCAGCGTCGGGGGTAACCCAGATACGCAGTATTTT. It is translated as CSVGGNPDTQYF.

This clonotype showed up many times. The rearrangement links TRBV7-8 to TRBJ2-2, with 10 bases lining up with TRBD2. From germline, CDR1 is SGHVS and CDR2 FQNEAQ. This CDR3 contains 16 residues. J was trimmed by 8 bases and V by 1 base; bases with no gene match: 7. Here the CDR3 reads CASSLGLAGVQGELFF. CDR3 DNA sequence: TGTGCCAGCAGCTTAGGGCTAGCGGGAGTTCAAGGGGAGCTGTTTTTT.